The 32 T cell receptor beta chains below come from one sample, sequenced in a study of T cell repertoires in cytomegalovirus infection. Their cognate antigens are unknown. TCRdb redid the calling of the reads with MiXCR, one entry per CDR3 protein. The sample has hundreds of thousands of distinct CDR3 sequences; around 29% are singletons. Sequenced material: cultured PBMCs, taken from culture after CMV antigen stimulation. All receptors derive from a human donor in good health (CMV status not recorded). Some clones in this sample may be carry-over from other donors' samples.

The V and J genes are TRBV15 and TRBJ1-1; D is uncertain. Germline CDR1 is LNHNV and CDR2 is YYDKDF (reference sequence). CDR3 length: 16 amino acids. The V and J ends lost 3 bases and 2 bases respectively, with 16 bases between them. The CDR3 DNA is TGTGCCACCAGCAGGGAGGAATATTATGAAAACACTGAAGCTTTCTTT. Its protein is CATSREEYYENTEAFF.

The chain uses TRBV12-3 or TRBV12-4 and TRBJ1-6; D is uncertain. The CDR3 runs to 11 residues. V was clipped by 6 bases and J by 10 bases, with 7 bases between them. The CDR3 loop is CASRLGSPLHF. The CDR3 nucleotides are TGTGCCAGCAGATTGGGGTCACCCCTCCACTTT.

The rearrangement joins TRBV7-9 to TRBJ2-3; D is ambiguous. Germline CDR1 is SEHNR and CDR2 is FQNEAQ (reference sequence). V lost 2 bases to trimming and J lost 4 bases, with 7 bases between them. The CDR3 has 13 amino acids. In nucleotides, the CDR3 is TGTGCCAGCAGCTTATGGGGTGCAGATACGCAGTATTTT. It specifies CASSLWGADTQYF.

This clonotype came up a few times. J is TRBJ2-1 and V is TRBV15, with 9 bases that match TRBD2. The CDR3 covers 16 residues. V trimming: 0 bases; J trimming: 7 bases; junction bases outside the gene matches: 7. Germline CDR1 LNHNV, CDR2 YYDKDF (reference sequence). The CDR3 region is CATSRDGGGRGNEQFF. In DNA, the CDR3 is TGTGCCACCAGCAGAGATGGTGGCGGGAGGGGGAATGAGCAGTTCTTC.

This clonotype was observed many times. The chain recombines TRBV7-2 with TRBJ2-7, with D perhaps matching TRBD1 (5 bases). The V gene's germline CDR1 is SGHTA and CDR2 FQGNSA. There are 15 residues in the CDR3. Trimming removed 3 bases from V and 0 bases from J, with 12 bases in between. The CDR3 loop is CASSLTVASSYEQYF. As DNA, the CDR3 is TGTGCCAGCAGCTTGACAGTTGCAAGCTCCTACGAGCAGTACTTC.

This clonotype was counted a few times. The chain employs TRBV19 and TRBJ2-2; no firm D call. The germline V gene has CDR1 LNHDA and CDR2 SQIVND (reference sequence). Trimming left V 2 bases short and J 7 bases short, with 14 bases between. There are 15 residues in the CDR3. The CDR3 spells CASSIRRGSDGELFF. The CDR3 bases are TGTGCCAGTAGTATAAGACGAGGTTCGGACGGGGAGCTGTTTTTT. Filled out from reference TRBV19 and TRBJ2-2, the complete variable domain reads DGGITQSPKYLFRKEGQNVTLSCEQNLNHDAMYWYRQDPGQGLRLIYYSQIVNDFQKGDIAEGYSVSREKKESFPLTVTSAQKNPTAFYLCASSIRRGSDGELFFGEGSRLTVL.

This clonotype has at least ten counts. As DNA, the CDR3 is TGTGCCAGCAGCTTAAATGCAGGGGGCTTGGGAGAGACCCAGTACTTC. Residues: CASSLNAGGLGETQYF. J is TRBJ2-5 and V is TRBV7-3, with 8 bases that match TRBD1. CDR1 SGHTA and CDR2 FQGTGA come from the germline V gene. V dropped 1 base and J dropped 4; count of bases not matched to a gene: 8. This CDR3 region has 16 residues.

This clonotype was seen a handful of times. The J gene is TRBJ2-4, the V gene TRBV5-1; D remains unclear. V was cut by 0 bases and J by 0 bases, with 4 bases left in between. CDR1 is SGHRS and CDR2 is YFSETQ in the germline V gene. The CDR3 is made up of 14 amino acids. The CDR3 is CASSLELAKNIQYF. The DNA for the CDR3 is TGCGCCAGCAGCTTGGAACTAGCCAAAAACATTCAGTACTTC. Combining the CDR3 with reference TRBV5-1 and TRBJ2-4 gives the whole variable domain KAGVTQTPRYLIKTRGQQVTLSCSPISGHRSVSWYQQTPGQGLQFLFEYFSETQRNKGNFPGRFSGRQFSNSRSEMNVSTLELGDSALYLCASSLELAKNIQYFGAGTRLSVL.

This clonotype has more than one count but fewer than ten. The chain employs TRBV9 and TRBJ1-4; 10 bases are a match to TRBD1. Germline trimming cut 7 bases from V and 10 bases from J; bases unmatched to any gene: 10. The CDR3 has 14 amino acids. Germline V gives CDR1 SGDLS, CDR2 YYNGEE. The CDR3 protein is CASGPGTGVGKLFF. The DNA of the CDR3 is TGTGCCAGCGGCCCCGGGACAGGGGTTGGAAAACTGTTTTTT.

DNA of the CDR3: TGTGCCAGCAGTCGGACTAGCGGGAGGGAGGACGAGACCCAGTACTTC. Translating gives CASSRTSGREDETQYF. The chain joins TRBV12-3 or TRBV12-4 to TRBJ2-5, with TRBD2 matching 15 bases. With V trimmed by 5 bases and J by 5 bases, 6 bases remained unmatched. The CDR3 spans 16 residues.

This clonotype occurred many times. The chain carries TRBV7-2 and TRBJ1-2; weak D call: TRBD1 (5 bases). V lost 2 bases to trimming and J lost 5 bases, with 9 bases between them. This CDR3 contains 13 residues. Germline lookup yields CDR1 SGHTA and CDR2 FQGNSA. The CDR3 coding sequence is TGTGCCAGCAGCTTATCGGGGGGGTATGGCTACACCTTC. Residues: CASSLSGGYGYTF.

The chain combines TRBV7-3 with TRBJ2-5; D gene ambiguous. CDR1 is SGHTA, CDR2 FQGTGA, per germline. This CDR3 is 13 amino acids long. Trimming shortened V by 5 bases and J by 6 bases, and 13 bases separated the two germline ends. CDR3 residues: CASSGSTGKTQYF. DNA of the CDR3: TGTGCCAGCAGCGGGTCCACTGGCAAGACCCAGTACTTC.

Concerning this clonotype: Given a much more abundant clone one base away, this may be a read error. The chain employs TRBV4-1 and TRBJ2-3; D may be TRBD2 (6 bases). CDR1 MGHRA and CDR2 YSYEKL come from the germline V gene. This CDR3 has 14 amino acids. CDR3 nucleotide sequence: TGTGCCAGCAGCCAGAGCTGGAGGGGCCATACGCAGTATTTT. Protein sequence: CASSQSWRGHTQYF.

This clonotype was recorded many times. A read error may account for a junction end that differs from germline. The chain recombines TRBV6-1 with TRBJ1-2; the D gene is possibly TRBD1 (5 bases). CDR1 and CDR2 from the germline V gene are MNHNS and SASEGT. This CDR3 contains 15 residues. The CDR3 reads CASSKATATNYGYTF. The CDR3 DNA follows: TGTGCCAGCAGTAAAGCGACAGCTACTAACTATGGCTACACCTTC.

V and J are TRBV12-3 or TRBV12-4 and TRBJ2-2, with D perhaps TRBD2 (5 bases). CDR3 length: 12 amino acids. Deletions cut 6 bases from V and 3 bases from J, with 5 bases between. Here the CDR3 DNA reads TGTGCCAGCAGGGGAGACACCGGGGAGCTGTTTTTT. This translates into CASRGDTGELFF.

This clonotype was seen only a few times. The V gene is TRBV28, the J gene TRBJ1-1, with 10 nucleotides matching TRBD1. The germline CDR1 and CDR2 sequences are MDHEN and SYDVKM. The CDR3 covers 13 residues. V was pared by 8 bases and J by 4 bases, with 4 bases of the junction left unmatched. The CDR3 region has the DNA TGTGCCAGCGACAGGACAGGGGGCACTGAAGCTTTCTTT. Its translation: CASDRTGGTEAFF.

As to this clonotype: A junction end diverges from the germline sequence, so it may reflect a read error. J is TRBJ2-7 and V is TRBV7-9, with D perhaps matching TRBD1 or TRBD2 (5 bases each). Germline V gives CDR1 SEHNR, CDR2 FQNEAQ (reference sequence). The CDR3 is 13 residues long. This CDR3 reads CGSVRDGAYEQYF. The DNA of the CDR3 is TGTGGCAGCGTCCGGGACGGAGCCTACGAGCAGTACTTC.

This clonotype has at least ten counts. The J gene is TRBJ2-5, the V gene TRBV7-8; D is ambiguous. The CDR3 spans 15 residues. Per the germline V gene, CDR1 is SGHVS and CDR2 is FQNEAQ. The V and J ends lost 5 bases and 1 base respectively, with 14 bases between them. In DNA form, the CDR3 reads TGTGCCAGCAGCCCCCCGCAGTTACGCCAAGAGACCCAGTACTTC. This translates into CASSPPQLRQETQYF. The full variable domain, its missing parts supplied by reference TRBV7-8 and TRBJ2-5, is GAGVSQSPRYKVAKRGQDVALRCDPISGHVSLFWYQQALGQGPEFLTYFQNEAQLDKSGLPSDRFFAERPEGSVSTLKIQRTQQEDSAVYLCASSPPQLRQETQYFGPGTRLLVL.

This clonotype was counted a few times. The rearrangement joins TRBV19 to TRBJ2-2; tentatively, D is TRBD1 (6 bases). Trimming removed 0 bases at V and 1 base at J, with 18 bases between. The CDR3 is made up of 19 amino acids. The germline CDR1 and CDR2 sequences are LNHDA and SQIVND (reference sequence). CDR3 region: CASSIEGTWQARNTGELFF. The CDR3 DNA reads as TGTGCCAGTAGTATAGAGGGGACATGGCAGGCGAGGAACACCGGGGAGCTGTTTTTT.

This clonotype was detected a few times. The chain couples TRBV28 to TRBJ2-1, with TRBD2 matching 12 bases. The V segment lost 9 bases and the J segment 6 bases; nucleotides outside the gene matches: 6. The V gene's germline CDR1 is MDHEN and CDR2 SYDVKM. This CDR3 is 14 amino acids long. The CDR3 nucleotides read TGTGCCAGTGGAGGACTAGCGGGAACCAATGAGCAGTTCTTC. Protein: CASGGLAGTNEQFF.

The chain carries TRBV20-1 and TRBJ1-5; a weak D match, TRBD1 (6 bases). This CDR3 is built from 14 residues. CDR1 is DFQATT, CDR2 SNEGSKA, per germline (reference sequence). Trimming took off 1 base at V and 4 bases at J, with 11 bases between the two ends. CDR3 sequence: CSARGQGINQPQHF. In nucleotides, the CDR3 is TGCAGTGCTAGAGGGCAGGGGATAAATCAGCCCCAGCATTTT.

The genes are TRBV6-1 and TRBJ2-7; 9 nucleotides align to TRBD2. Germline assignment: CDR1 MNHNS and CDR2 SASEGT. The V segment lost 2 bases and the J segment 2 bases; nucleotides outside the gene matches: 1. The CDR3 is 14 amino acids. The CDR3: CASSEPSGTYEQYF. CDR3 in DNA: TGTGCCAGCAGTGAACCTAGCGGGACCTACGAGCAGTACTTC.

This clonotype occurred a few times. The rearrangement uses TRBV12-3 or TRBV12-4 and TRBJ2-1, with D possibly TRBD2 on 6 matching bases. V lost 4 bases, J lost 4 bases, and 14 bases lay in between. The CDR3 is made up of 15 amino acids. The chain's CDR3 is CASSSRETKYNEQFF. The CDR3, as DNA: TGTGCCAGCAGTTCCCGGGAGACGAAGTACAATGAGCAGTTCTTC.

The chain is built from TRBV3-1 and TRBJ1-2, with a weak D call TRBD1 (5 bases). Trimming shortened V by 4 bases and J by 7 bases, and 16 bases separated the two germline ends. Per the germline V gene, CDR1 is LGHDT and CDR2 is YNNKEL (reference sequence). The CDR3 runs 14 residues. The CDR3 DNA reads TGTGCCAGCAGCCCCAGGGATAGTGGCCTTGGCTACACCTTC. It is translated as CASSPRDSGLGYTF.

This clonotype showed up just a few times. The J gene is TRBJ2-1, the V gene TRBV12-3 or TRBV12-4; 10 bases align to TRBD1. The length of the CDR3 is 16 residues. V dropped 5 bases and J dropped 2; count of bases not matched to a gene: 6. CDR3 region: CASSPPGQGTYNEQFF. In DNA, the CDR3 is TGTGCCAGCAGTCCGCCGGGACAGGGGACCTACAATGAGCAGTTCTTC.

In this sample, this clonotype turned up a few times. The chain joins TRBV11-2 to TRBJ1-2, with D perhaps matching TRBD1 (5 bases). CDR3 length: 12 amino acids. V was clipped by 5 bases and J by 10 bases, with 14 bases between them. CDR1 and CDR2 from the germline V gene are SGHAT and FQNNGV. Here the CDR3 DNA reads TGTGCCAGCAGCAGCGACAGTTCCTTCTACACCTTC. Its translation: CASSSDSSFYTF.

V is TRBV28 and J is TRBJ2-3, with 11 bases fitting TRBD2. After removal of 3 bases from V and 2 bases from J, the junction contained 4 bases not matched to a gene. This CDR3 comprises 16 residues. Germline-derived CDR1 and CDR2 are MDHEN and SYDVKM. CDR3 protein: CASSLAGLAATDTQYF. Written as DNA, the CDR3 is TGTGCCAGCAGTTTGGCGGGACTAGCGGCCACAGATACGCAGTATTTT.

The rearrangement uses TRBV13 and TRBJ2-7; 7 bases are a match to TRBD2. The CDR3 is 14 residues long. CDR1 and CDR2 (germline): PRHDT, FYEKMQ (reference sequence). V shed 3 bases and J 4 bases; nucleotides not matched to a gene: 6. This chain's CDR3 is CASSFGGSRYEQYF. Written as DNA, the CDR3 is TGTGCCAGCAGCTTCGGCGGGAGTAGGTACGAGCAGTACTTC.

This CDR3 reads CATSDFRGREDEQFF. The CDR3 DNA reads as TGTGCCACCAGTGATTTTAGAGGGCGGGAGGATGAGCAGTTCTTC. J is TRBJ2-1 and V is TRBV24-1, with 8 bases lining up with TRBD2. The ends lost 1 base at V and 8 bases at J; junction bases unmatched: 6. The CDR3 contains 15 residues. Germline V gene lookup returns CDR1 KGHDR and CDR2 SFDVKD.

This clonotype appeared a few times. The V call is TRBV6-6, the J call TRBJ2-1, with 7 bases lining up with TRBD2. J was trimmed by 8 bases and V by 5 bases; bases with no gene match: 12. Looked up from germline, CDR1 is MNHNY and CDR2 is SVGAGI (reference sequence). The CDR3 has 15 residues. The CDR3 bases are TGTGCCAGCAGTCAACCGGGGAGCGGGAATTATGAGCAGTTCTTC. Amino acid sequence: CASSQPGSGNYEQFF.

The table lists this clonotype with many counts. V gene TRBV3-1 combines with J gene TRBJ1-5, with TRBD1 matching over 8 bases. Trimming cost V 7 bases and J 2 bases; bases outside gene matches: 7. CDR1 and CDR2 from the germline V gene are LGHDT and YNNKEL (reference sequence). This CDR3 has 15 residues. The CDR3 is CASKDGQGRNQPQHF. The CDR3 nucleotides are TGTGCCAGCAAAGATGGACAGGGACGCAATCAGCCCCAGCATTTT.

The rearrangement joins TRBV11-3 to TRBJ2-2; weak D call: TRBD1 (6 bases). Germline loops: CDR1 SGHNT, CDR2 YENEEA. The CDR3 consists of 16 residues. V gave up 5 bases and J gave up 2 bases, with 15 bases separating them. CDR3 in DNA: TGTGCCAGCAGCCGCGACAGGTTACCTAACACCGGGGAGCTGTTTTTT. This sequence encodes CASSRDRLPNTGELFF.